This T cell receptor beta chain was captured by sequencing in a study of preoperative IRX-2 immunotherapy in early breast cancer. V dropped 4 bases and J dropped 10 bases, with 8 bases sitting between them. The CDR3 is made up of 12 amino acids. In germline, CDR1 is LNHDA, CDR2 SQIVND (reference sequence). The treatment is: preoperative locoregional IRX-2 cytokine immunotherapy. This clone was recorded once. The repertoire was sequenced with immunoSEQ multiplex PCR; TCRdb's copy has only in-frame clones and lacks some. The table shows just over 25,000 clones, with approximately 75% occurring only once.

This specimen was lymph node tissue, taken after IRX-2 immunotherapy. The chain employs TRBV19 and TRBJ1-6; perhaps TRBD1 as D (5 bases). This receptor was taken from a human donor with breast cancer. Here the CDR3 DNA reads TGTGCCAGTAGTACGACAGTGTCACCCCTCCACTTT. Amino acids: CASSTTVSPLHF.